The T cell receptor beta chain described here comes from a study of cytomegalovirus exposure and HLA in healthy donors. As to this clone: The antigen remains unidentified. The junction differs from germline at one of its ends, possibly a read error.

General observations from the study: Sequencing likely produced, as an artifact, a cluster of highly shared sequence variants. Excluded were some V segments that proved indistinguishable, including TRBV6-2 and TRBV6-3.

Germline V gives CDR1 ENHRY, CDR2 SYGVKD. The CDR3 spans 14 residues. In the PCR, 60 Vbeta and 13 Jbeta primers were used. The authors' processing: Per a later analysis, the number of unique TCR beta chains was some 80 million, of which about 11 million were shared. Only in-frame clones appear in the TCRdb table, and some are missing; sequencing was by immunoSEQ multiplex PCR. V, J and clone size reflect that table, while D and trimming were determined from the DNA. The repertoire consists of approximately 92,000 clones, with over 75% occurring once and the leading ten covering approximately 7.4%. This sequence joins TRBV10-3 and TRBJ1-5, with D uncertain. The sequence was obtained from a man over 45 in good health and CMV-seropositive. The sample was PBMCs. CDR3: CAISELEQMQPQNF. The CDR3 bases are TGTGCCATCAGTGAATTGGAGCAAATGCAGCCCCAGAATTTT.